The 25 T cell receptor beta chains given below trace back to one sample, sequenced in a study of long-term antiretroviral therapy in people with HIV. Researchers report immunoSEQ v3.0 was run at survey level. Generated by immunoSEQ multiplex PCR, the TCRdb table keeps only in-frame clones and is missing some. The sample shows some 25,000 clones, roughly 86% of them seen only once. The material was unsorted PBMCs, obtained 1.9 years after starting antiretroviral therapy. These TCRs come from a woman between 25 and 40 years old with HIV.

This chain uses TRBV27 with TRBJ1-1, with 7 bases aligning to TRBD1. Losses at the gene ends were 6 bases for V and 2 bases for J; bases not matched to a gene: 6. Germline values: CDR1 MNHEY, CDR2 SMNVEV (reference sequence). The CDR3 runs to 14 residues. CDR3 sequence reads: CASRMGQKNTEAFF. DNA of the CDR3: TGTGCCAGCAGAATGGGACAGAAAAACACTGAAGCTTTCTTT.

The chain links TRBV7-8 to TRBJ1-3; D not resolved. Trimming cost V 5 bases and J 0 bases, with 11 bases left between them. The CDR3 spans 15 residues. CDR1 SGHVS and CDR2 FQNEAQ come from the germline V gene. Here the CDR3 reads CASSPPLASGNTIYF. CDR3 DNA: TGTGCCAGCAGCCCCCCTTTGGCCTCTGGAAACACCATATATTTT.

The V call is TRBV6-4, the J call TRBJ2-7; D gene ambiguous. The CDR3 consists of 14 residues. Germline V gene data show CDR1 as MRHNA and CDR2 as SNTAGT. With 1 base removed from V and 4 bases from J, the gap between germline ends came to 11 bases. CDR3 sequence (DNA): TGTGCCAGCAGTGACTGTCGGACCATTTACGAGCAGTACTTC. Protein: CASSDCRTIYEQYF.

This chain joins TRBV6-5 and TRBJ2-7, with D possibly TRBD2 on 5 matching bases. Trimming shortened V by 2 bases and J by 1 base, and 9 bases separated the two germline ends. The CDR3 loop spans 14 amino acids. CDR1 MNHEY and CDR2 SVGAGI come from the germline V gene. This CDR3 reads CASSYLGDSYEQYF. CDR3 nucleotides: TGTGCCAGCAGTTACCTGGGAGATTCCTACGAGCAGTACTTC.

V usage is TRBV7-8 and J usage is TRBJ1-5; D is ambiguous. Germline-derived CDR1 and CDR2 are SGHVS and FQNEAQ. This CDR3 contains 16 residues. The V end lost 2 bases, the J end lost 0 bases, and 11 bases lay between the germline ends. CDR3 residues: CASSLRVGNSNQPQHF. In DNA form, the CDR3 reads TGTGCCAGCAGCTTAAGGGTCGGTAATAGCAATCAGCCCCAGCATTTT. The variable domain in full, completed from reference TRBV7-8 and TRBJ1-5, reads GAGVSQSPRYKVAKRGQDVALRCDPISGHVSLFWYQQALGQGPEFLTYFQNEAQLDKSGLPSDRFFAERPEGSVSTLKIQRTQQEDSAVYLCASSLRVGNSNQPQHFGDGTRLSIL.

V is TRBV25-1 and J is TRBJ2-7; D unresolved. V lost 5 bases and J lost 3, with 14 bases in between. The CDR3 is 14 amino acids. CDR1 is MGHDK and CDR2 is SYGVNS in the germline V gene. CDR3 nucleotide sequence: TGTGCCAGCAGTCTCCAGACGGAGCACTACGAGCAGTACGTC. It codes for CASSLQTEHYEQYV.

V usage is TRBV29-1 and J usage is TRBJ1-2; a possible D gene is TRBD1 (5 bases). Germline CDR1 reads SQVTM; CDR2 reads ANQGSEA. This CDR3 has 12 residues. V was pared by 3 bases and J by 4 bases, with 9 bases between. CDR3 sequence: CSVDRDFYGYTF. CDR3 DNA sequence: TGCAGCGTTGACAGGGATTTCTATGGCTACACCTTC.

The chain has TRBV9 and TRBJ1-6, with 10 bases aligning to TRBD1. This CDR3 has 15 residues. Germline assignment: CDR1 SGDLS and CDR2 YYNGEE. V was clipped by 0 bases and J by 7 bases; unmatched bases: 1. The CDR3 spells CASSVEGQGNSPLHF. CDR3 DNA: TGTGCCAGCAGCGTAGAGGGACAGGGGAATTCACCCCTCCACTTT. The whole variable domain, remainder taken from reference TRBV9 and TRBJ1-6, is DSGVTQTPKHLITATGQRVTLRCSPRSGDLSVYWYQQSLDQGLQFLIQYYNGEERAKGNILERFSAQQFPDLHSELNLSSLELGDSALYFCASSVEGQGNSPLHFGNGTRLTVT.

The CDR3 coding sequence is TGTGCCAGCAGCCAGTTATCCGGGACAGGGTGGCACGTC. This encodes CASSQLSGTGWHV. This rearrangement joins TRBV14 to TRBJ2-7, with 9 positions matching TRBD1. Germline CDR1 and CDR2: SGHDN and FVKESK. This CDR3 has 13 residues.

The CDR3 loop reads CASSLSGTAGDYGYTF. CDR3 in DNA: TGTGCCAGCAGCTTAAGCGGGACGGCCGGTGACTATGGCTACACCTTC. V is TRBV7-8 and J is TRBJ1-2, with D possibly matching TRBD1 (5 bases). The germline V gene has CDR1 SGHVS and CDR2 FQNEAQ. The CDR3 runs 16 residues. V was clipped by 2 bases and J by 3 bases, with 16 bases between them.

In its sample, this clone was seen a few times. At one of its ends the junction is not consistent with the germline gene, which may arise from a read error. V and J are TRBV6-1 and TRBJ2-7, with 7 bases matching TRBD1. This CDR3 comprises 11 residues. CDR1 is MNHNS, CDR2 SASEGT, per germline. CDR3 DNA: TGTGCCAGCAGTGAATTAGGGGACAGACACTTC. Amino acid sequence: CASSELGDRHF.

This chain links TRBV30 with TRBJ2-1, with TRBD2 identical over 7 bases. The V gene's germline CDR1 is GTSNPN and CDR2 SVGIG (reference sequence). CDR3 size: 20 residues. The ends lost 4 bases at V and 0 bases at J; junction bases unmatched: 21. The CDR3 region has the DNA TGTGCCTGGATAGAGGGTCTGGGACTAACGAACTGGTACTCCTACAATGAGCAGTTCTTC. Protein: CAWIEGLGLTNWYSYNEQFF.

The chain has TRBV11-2 and TRBJ1-2, with D unclear. This CDR3 has 14 amino acids. Trimming left V 3 bases short and J 2 bases short, with 10 bases between. Germline V gene data show CDR1 as SGHAT and CDR2 as FQNNGV. CDR3 in DNA: TGTGCCAGCAGCTTTACACCAACGAACTATGGCTACACCTTC. Amino acid sequence: CASSFTPTNYGYTF.

This chain links TRBV5-1 with TRBJ1-1, with 7 bases identical to TRBD1. V was clipped by 4 bases and J by 4 bases; unmatched bases: 10. The CDR3 is made up of 15 amino acids. Germline V gene lookup returns CDR1 SGHRS and CDR2 YFSETQ. CDR3 protein: CASSPPGGVGTEAFF. CDR3 bases: TGCGCCAGCAGCCCCCCAGGGGGTGTGGGCACTGAAGCTTTCTTT. Using reference TRBV5-1 and TRBJ1-1 for the parts outside the CDR3, the full variable domain is KAGVTQTPRYLIKTRGQQVTLSCSPISGHRSVSWYQQTPGQGLQFLFEYFSETQRNKGNFPGRFSGRQFSNSRSEMNVSTLELGDSALYLCASSPPGGVGTEAFFGQGTRLTVV.

This clone appeared once. The J gene is TRBJ2-1, the V gene TRBV28; a weak D match, TRBD1 (6 bases). V lost 7 bases and J lost 8, with 21 bases in between. From germline, CDR1 is MDHEN and CDR2 SYDVKM. This CDR3 spans 15 amino acids. Here the CDR3 DNA reads TGTGCCAGCAACCTCAGGGGTCTGAGGGGTGATGAGCAGTTCTTC. Translation: CASNLRGLRGDEQFF.

This chain joins TRBV9 and TRBJ1-1; no clear D. The V end lost 4 bases, the J end lost 0 bases, and 10 bases lay between the germline ends. The CDR3 sequence is 14 residues long. Germline loops: CDR1 SGDLS, CDR2 YYNGEE. The DNA for the CDR3 is TGTGCCAGCAGCACCGCCCTCATGAACACTGAAGCTTTCTTT. Translation: CASSTALMNTEAFF.

The chain recombines TRBV4-2 with TRBJ2-1; no clear D. In germline, CDR1 is LGHNA, CDR2 YNFKEQ. Trimming left V 4 bases short and J 4 bases short, with 14 bases between. CDR3 length: 15 residues. The CDR3 nucleotides read TGTGCCAGCAGCCTGTCCCTGGAACCTTACAATGAGCAGTTCTTC. It yields the protein CASSLSLEPYNEQFF.

The V gene is TRBV23-1, the J gene TRBJ1-5; D is ambiguous. TRBV23-1 is designated an ORF whose function remains uncertain. This CDR3 comprises 20 residues. V was clipped by 0 bases and J by 6 bases, with 27 bases between them. The CDR3, as DNA: TGCGCCAGCAGTCAATCGTTATGGTCCATCCATGGGAGGAGCGGTCAGCCCCAGCATTTT. Protein: CASSQSLWSIHGRSGQPQHF.

This rearrangement joins TRBV10-1 to TRBJ1-1, with D uncertain. Germline assignment: CDR1 WNHNN and CDR2 SYGVQD (reference sequence). V gave up 2 bases and J gave up 4 bases, with 8 bases separating them. There are 13 residues in the CDR3. This chain's CDR3 is CASSEGRVTEAFF. The DNA of the CDR3 is TGCGCCAGCAGTGAGGGGAGGGTCACTGAAGCTTTCTTT.

The V and J genes are TRBV27 and TRBJ2-7; no clear D gene. CDR1 and CDR2 from the germline V gene are MNHEY and SMNVEV (reference sequence). V was pared by 4 bases and J by 6 bases, with 16 bases between. The CDR3 sequence is 14 residues long. The CDR3 coding sequence is TGTGCCAGCAGTTCGGCGCTTAACCCCCCCGAGCAGTACTTC. Its translation is CASSSALNPPEQYF.

The chain has TRBV13 and TRBJ1-2, with D perhaps matching TRBD1 (6 bases). The CDR3 consists of 14 residues. Germline assignment: CDR1 PRHDT and CDR2 FYEKMQ (reference sequence). V was trimmed by 5 bases and J by 4 bases, leaving 14 bases between them. CDR3 nucleotide sequence: TGTGCCAGCAGCGCTACAGGGAGTCGCTATGGCTACACCTTC. Translated: CASSATGSRYGYTF.

The chain uses TRBV11-2 and TRBJ2-1; D is unresolved. Trimming cost V 1 base and J 0 bases, with 7 bases left between them. The CDR3 consists of 15 residues. CDR1 and CDR2 from the germline V gene are SGHAT and FQNNGV. In DNA, the CDR3 is TGTGCCAGCAGCTTAGGAGGTAGCTCCTACAATGAGCAGTTCTTC. This translates into CASSLGGSSYNEQFF.

V is TRBV10-3 and J is TRBJ2-1, with 7 nucleotides matching TRBD1. Germline V gene sequence: CDR1 ENHRY, CDR2 SYGVKD. V lost 2 bases to trimming and J lost 4 bases; unmatched junction nucleotides: 5. This CDR3 has 15 amino acids. The CDR3 bases are TGTGCCATCAGTGAGGTATGGACAGGTTACAATGAGCAGTTCTTC. Its translation: CAISEVWTGYNEQFF.

CDR3 protein: CASSPGQGVEKLFF. CDR3 nucleotide sequence: TGCGCCAGCAGCCCGGGACAGGGTGTTGAAAAACTGTTTTTT. The gene calls are TRBV5-1 and TRBJ1-4; 9 positions match TRBD1. This CDR3 comprises 14 residues. Germline V lookup: CDR1 SGHRS, CDR2 YFSETQ. V was pared by 4 bases and J by 7 bases, with 5 bases of the junction left unmatched. Using reference TRBV5-1 and TRBJ1-4 for the parts outside the CDR3, the full variable domain is KAGVTQTPRYLIKTRGQQVTLSCSPISGHRSVSWYQQTPGQGLQFLFEYFSETQRNKGNFPGRFSGRQFSNSRSEMNVSTLELGDSALYLCASSPGQGVEKLFFGSGTQLSVL.

This clone was seen a single time. This chain joins TRBV19 and TRBJ1-5; no clear D gene. There are 14 residues in the CDR3. Germline CDR1 is LNHDA and CDR2 is SQIVND (reference sequence). Trimming removed 6 bases from V and 0 bases from J, with 9 bases in between. CDR3 coding DNA: TGTGCCAGTAGAGACCAATATAGCAATCAGCCCCAGCATTTT. This codes for CASRDQYSNQPQHF.